These 6 T cell receptor beta chains were sequenced from one sample in a study of shared clonotypes between healthy human individuals. Generated by immunoSEQ multiplex PCR, the TCRdb table keeps only in-frame clones and is missing some. The table shows around 1.9 million clones, with over 85% occurring only once. CD45RO-negative cells were positively selected for CCR7, leaving out terminally differentiated effector memory CD45RA+ cells. Source material: naive CD8+ T cells from PBMCs. These receptors all come from a man younger than 30 in good health. Some clones in this sample may be carry-over from other donors' samples.

This clone has just one count. The chain combines TRBV6-6 with TRBJ1-2; TRBD1 aligns across 8 bases. The CDR3 contains 16 residues. Unmatched junction bases numbered 11, after V lost 2 bases and J lost 6 bases. Germline values: CDR1 MNHNY, CDR2 SVGAGI (reference sequence). CDR3 nucleotide sequence: TGTGCCAGCAGTTACCTATCGACAGGGGATCTGGATGGCTACACCTTC. Encoded protein: CASSYLSTGDLDGYTF.

The rearrangement uses TRBV11-2 and TRBJ2-5; TRBD2 agrees at 13 bases. The CDR3 loop spans 18 amino acids. The V gene end was trimmed by 0 bases and the J gene end by 1 base; junction bases not matched to a gene: 5. Germline assignment: CDR1 SGHAT and CDR2 FQNNGV. CDR3 protein: CASSLEGLAGRVQETQYF. In DNA form, the CDR3 reads TGTGCCAGCAGCTTAGAGGGACTAGCGGGGAGGGTCCAAGAGACCCAGTACTTC.

CDR3 residues: CASSVQQGTRETQYF. CDR3 sequence (DNA): TGTGCCAGCAGCGTCCAACAGGGGACGAGGGAGACCCAGTACTTC. The chain has TRBV9 and TRBJ2-5, with 7 positions matching TRBD1. This CDR3 region has 15 residues. V was pared by 2 bases and J by 5 bases, with 9 bases of the junction left unmatched. CDR1 is SGDLS and CDR2 is YYNGEE in the germline V gene.

The genes are TRBV27 and TRBJ1-2; TRBD1 matches 9 bases. The CDR3 spans 15 residues. V lost 1 base to trimming and J lost 7 bases; unmatched junction nucleotides: 7. The germline gives CDR1 MNHEY, CDR2 SMNVEV (reference sequence). CDR3 sequence: CASSLWGQGSIGYTF. CDR3 coding DNA: TGTGCCAGCAGTTTATGGGGACAGGGCTCTATTGGCTACACCTTC.

V is TRBV11-2 and J is TRBJ2-3; D is ambiguous. The CDR3 runs to 14 residues. With 1 base removed from V and 6 bases from J, the gap between germline ends came to 11 bases. Germline assignment: CDR1 SGHAT and CDR2 FQNNGV. CDR3 region: CASSLVGVVDTQYF. CDR3 sequence (DNA): TGTGCCAGCAGCTTAGTTGGGGTCGTCGATACGCAGTATTTT.

This clone has just one count. V is TRBV15 and J is TRBJ1-1; the D gene is possibly TRBD1 (6 bases). Trimming removed 4 bases at V and 0 bases at J, with 12 bases between. The CDR3 is made up of 15 amino acids. CDR1 LNHNV and CDR2 YYDKDF come from the germline V gene (reference sequence). CDR3 in amino acids: CATSNRQEMNTEAFF. CDR3 nucleotide sequence: TGTGCCACCAGCAACCGACAGGAAATGAACACTGAAGCTTTCTTT.